Below, one T cell receptor (beta chain) is given with its context. Obtained from alopecia areata patients were lesional scalp punch biopsies along with peripheral blood. This record comes from a study of CD8+ T cells in alopecia areata. Study context: The protocol delivered tofacitinib for 6 to 18 months, then withdrew it for 6 months.

The length of the CDR3 is 14 residues. The germline V gene has CDR1 SGHTS and CDR2 YDEGEE. The V end was cut by 7 bases, the J end by 0 bases, with 13 bases between. As the sequencing template, cDNA was produced by extracting RNA and reverse transcribing it. Libraries were prepared by immunoSEQ multiplex PCR; TCRdb keeps only in-frame clonotypes and omits some of them. The sample includes 150,000 to 200,000 clones, roughly 70% of them seen just once. The sample in question was CD8+ T cells sorted from blood, obtained at week 0. The genes are TRBV5-8 and TRBJ1-1; possibly TRBD1 for D (5 bases). This TCR derives from a human donor with alopecia areata. The CDR3 here is CASRIRGLNTEAFF. DNA for the CDR3: TGTGCCAGCCGGATTAGGGGACTGAACACTGAAGCTTTCTTT. Drawing the rest from reference TRBV5-8 and TRBJ1-1, the complete variable domain is EAGVTQSPTHLIKTRGQQATLRCSPISGHTSVYWYQQALGLGLQFLLWYDEGEERNRGNFPPRFSGRQFPNYSSELNVNALELEDSALYLCASRIRGLNTEAFFGQGTRLTVV.